The clone carrying this T cell receptor (beta chain) has a single count. Libraries were prepared by immunoSEQ multiplex PCR; TCRdb keeps only in-frame clonotypes and omits some of them. The sample has about 140,000 clones; roughly 84% are singletons. The data originate from a study of blood T cell repertoires in COVID-19. V was trimmed by 5 bases and J by 4 bases, leaving 9 bases between them. The CDR3 covers 13 residues. CDR1 and CDR2 (germline): SGHAT, FQNNGV. Sequences were obtained from peripheral blood. The J gene is TRBJ2-1, the V gene TRBV11-2; possibly TRBD2 for D (6 bases). This receptor was identified in a human donor in a cohort sampled during active COVID-19. The CDR3 nucleotides read TGTGCCAGCAGCCAGGCGGGGTACAATGAGCAGTTCTTC. The encoded protein is CASSQAGYNEQFF.